Sequencing of this TCR beta chain was carried out in a study of CD4 T cells in relation to SARS-CoV-2 and coronaviruses. Study summary: The negative reference was HIV-1 Nef peptide pool or peptide-free culture.

Germline V lookup: CDR1 MNHEY, CDR2 SVGAGI. V dropped 7 bases and J dropped 5 bases, with 14 bases sitting between them. The CDR3 is made up of 13 amino acids. Before the COVID-19 pandemic, during about 2011-2019, CD4+ T cells were taken from unexposed donors. CD4+ T cells were isolated from the cells after 10 days of culture. Testing used SARS-CoV-2 S/N and four cold-coronavirus spikes on unexposed-donor CD4+ T cells, cells permitting. Cultures received half-medium IL-2 refreshes on days 3 and 7. Only one count was recorded for this clone. What it binds is unknown. Only in-frame clones appear in the TCRdb table, and some are missing; sequencing was by immunoSEQ multiplex PCR. The table has fewer than 25,000 clones, about 80% seen once.

The chain uses TRBV6-5 and TRBJ2-5; possibly TRBD2 for D (5 bases). Sequencing input: CD4+ T cells from PBMCs, cultured in vitro. The origin of this receptor is a human donor in good health. The CDR3 spells CASTPPSGETQYF. Written as DNA, the CDR3 is TGTGCCAGCACGCCCCCGTCGGGGGAGACCCAGTACTTC.